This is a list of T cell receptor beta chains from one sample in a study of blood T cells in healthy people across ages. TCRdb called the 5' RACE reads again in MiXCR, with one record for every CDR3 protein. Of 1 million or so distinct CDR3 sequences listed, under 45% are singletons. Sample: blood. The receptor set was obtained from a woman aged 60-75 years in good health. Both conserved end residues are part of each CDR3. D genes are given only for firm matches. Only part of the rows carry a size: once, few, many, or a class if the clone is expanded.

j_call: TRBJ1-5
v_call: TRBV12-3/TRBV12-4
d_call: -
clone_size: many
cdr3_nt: TGTGCCAGCAGTCAGGGAGATGGGATTGGGAGCAATCAGCCCCAGCATTTT
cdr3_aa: CASSQGDGIGSNQPQHF

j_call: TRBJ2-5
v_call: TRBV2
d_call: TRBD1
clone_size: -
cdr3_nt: TGTGCCAGCAGAGATGGACAGGGGGAGTACTTC
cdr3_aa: CASRDGQGEYF

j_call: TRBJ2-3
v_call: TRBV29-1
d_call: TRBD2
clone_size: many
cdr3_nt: TGCAGCGTCAGGGTCCCGGGACTAGCGGGCCTCACGACTAGCACAGATACGCAGTATTTT
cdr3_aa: CSVRVPGLAGLTTSTDTQYF

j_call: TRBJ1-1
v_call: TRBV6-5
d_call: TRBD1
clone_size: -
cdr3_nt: TGTGCCAGCAGTCACTGGACAGGGATGAACACTGAAGCTTTCTTT
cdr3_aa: CASSHWTGMNTEAFF

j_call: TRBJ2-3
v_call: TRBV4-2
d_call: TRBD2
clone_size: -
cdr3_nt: TGTGCCAGCAGCCAAGATCGAAGGACTAGCGGGCTATCCTCCGATACGCAGTATTTT
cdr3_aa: CASSQDRRTSGLSSDTQYF

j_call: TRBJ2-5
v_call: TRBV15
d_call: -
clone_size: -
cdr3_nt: TGTGCCACCAGCAGAGGCTCTACCTCCCTGGAGACCCAGTACTTC
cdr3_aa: CATSRGSTSLETQYF

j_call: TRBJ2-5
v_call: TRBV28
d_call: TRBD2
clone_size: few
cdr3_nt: TGTGCCAGCGCCAAAACTAGCGCTGCTCAGACCCAGTACTTC
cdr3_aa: CASAKTSAAQTQYF

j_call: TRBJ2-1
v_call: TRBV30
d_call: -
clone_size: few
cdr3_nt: TGTGCCTGGGAACACGGCTCACTACTCAATGAGCAGTTCTTC
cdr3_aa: CAWEHGSLLNEQFF

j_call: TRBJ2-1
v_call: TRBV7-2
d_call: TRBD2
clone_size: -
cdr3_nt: TGTGCCAGCGGCTTATCCTTAGCGGGGAGGTACAATGAGCAGTTCTTC
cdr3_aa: CASGLSLAGRYNEQFF

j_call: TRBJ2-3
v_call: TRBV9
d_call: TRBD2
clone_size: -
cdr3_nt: TGTGCCAGCAGCGACGAGCGGGAGAACACAGATACGCAGTATTTT
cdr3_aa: CASSDERENTDTQYF

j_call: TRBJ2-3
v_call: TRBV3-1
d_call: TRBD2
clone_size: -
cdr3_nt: TGTGCCAGCAGCCCCGGCCGGGAGGGGACAGATACGCAGTATTTT
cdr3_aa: CASSPGREGTDTQYF

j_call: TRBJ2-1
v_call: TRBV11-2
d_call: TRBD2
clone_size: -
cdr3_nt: TGTGCCAGCACCTGGGCGGGAGGACACAATGAGCAGTTCTTC
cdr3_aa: CASTWAGGHNEQFF

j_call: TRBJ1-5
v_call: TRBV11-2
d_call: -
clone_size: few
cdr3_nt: TGTGCCAGCAGCCCCGACCCGGGGAGCAATCAGCCCCAGCATTTT
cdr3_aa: CASSPDPGSNQPQHF

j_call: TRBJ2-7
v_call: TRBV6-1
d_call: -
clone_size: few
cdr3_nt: TGTGCCAGCAGTATTAAGGTGGACTACGAGCAGTACTTC
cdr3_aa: CASSIKVDYEQYF

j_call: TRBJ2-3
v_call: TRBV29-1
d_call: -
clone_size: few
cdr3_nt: TGCAGCGCCGGGACGGAAGGGGCAGATACGCAGTATTTT
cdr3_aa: CSAGTEGADTQYF

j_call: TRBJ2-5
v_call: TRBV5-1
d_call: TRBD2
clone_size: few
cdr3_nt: TGCGCCAGCAGCTGGACTAGCGGGAGCCAAGAGACCCAGTACTTC
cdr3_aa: CASSWTSGSQETQYF

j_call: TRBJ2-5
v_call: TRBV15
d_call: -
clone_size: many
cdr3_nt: TGTGCCACCAGCAGAGAAGAGGGAGGGACCCAGTACTTC
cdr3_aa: CATSREEGGTQYF

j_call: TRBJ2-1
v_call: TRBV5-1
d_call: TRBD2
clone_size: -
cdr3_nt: TGCGCCAGCGGCCCACTAGCGGGAGGGACCAATGAGCAGTTCTTC
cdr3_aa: CASGPLAGGTNEQFF

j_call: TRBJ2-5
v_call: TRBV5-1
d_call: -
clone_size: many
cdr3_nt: TGCGCCAGCAGCCCCCTTGGTATGCGCGGAGAGACCCAGTACTTC
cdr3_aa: CASSPLGMRGETQYF

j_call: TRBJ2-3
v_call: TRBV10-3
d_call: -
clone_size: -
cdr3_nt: TGTGCCATCAGTGAGGCGATCAGCACAGATACGCAGTATTTT
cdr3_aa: CAISEAISTDTQYF

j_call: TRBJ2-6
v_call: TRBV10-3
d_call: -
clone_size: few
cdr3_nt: TGTGCCACCTATAGCTCTGGGGCCAACGTCCTGACTTTC
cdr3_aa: CATYSSGANVLTF

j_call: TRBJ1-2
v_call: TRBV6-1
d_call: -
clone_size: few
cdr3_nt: TGTGCCAGCAGTGATATAAGTTTTGGCTACACCTTC
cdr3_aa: CASSDISFGYTF

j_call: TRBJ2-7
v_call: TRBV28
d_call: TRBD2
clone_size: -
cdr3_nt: TGTGCCAGCAGTCTCCCATCTAGCGGGAGGGCCGCCTACGAGCAGTACTTC
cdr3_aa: CASSLPSSGRAAYEQYF

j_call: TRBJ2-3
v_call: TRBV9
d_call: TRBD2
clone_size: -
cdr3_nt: TGTGCCAGCAGCGGGCTAGCGGACCATATCACAGATACGCAGTATTTT
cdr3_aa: CASSGLADHITDTQYF

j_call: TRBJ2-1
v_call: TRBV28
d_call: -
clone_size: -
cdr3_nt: TGTGCCAGCAGTCGTGGGGACAATGAGCAGTTCTTC
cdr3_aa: CASSRGDNEQFF

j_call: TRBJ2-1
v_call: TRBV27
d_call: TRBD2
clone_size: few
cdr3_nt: TGTGCCAGCAGTTTCCCCTCCTTAGGATTAGCGGGAAGTGAGCAGTTCTTC
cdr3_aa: CASSFPSLGLAGSEQFF

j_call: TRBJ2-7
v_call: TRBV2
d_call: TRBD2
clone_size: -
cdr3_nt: TGTGCCAGCAGTTGGACTAGTGACAATGAGCAGTACTTC
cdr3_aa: CASSWTSDNEQYF

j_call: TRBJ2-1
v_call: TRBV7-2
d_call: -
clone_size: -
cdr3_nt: TGTGCCAGCAGCTTCCCCTGGAACAATGAGCAGTTCTTC
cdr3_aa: CASSFPWNNEQFF

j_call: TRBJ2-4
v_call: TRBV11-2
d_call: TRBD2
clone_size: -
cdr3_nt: TGTGCCAGCAGCCTAGTTCCCATCCCTGCTAGCGGGGGAGCCAAAAACATTCAGTACTTC
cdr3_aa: CASSLVPIPASGGAKNIQYF

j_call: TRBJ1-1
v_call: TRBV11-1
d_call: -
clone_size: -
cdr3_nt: TGTGCCAGCAGCTTACGGCCTGAAATGAACACTGAAGCTTTCTTT
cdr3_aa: CASSLRPEMNTEAFF

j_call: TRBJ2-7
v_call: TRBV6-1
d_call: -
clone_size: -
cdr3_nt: TGTGCCAGCAGTGAGTTGACAGCTCCCTACGAGCAGTACTTC
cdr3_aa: CASSELTAPYEQYF

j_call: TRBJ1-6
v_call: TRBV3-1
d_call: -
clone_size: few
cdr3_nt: TGTGCCAGCAGCCCCAACGAGGGTAATCCCCTCCACTTT
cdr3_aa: CASSPNEGNPLHF

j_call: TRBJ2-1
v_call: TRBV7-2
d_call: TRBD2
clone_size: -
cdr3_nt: TGTGCCAGCAGCTTAGTTGGGACTAGCGGGAGTGGTGAGCAGTTCTTC
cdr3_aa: CASSLVGTSGSGEQFF

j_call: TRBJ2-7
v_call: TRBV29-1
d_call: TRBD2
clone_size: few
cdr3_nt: TGCAGCGTTCGAATTACGGGAGGGCCTTACGAGCAGTACTTC
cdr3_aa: CSVRITGGPYEQYF

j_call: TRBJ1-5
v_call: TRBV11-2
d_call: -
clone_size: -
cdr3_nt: TGTGCCAGCAGCTTATCCGCGATTCAGCCCCAGCATTTT
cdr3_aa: CASSLSAIQPQHF

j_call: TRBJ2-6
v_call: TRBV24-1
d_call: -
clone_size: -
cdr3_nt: TGTGCCACCAGTGATTTTAAGGGTTCCGGGGCCAACGTCCTGACTTTC
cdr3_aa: CATSDFKGSGANVLTF

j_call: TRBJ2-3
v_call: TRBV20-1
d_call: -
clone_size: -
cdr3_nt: TGCAGTGCAACGAATCCTCTGGGTGCGGGAAGTCCAGATACGCAGTATTTT
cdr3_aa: CSATNPLGAGSPDTQYF

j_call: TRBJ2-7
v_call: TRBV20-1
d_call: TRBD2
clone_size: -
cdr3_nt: TGCAGTGCTGTTAATCTGGGAGGGCCGATCTACGAGCAGTACTTC
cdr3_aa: CSAVNLGGPIYEQYF

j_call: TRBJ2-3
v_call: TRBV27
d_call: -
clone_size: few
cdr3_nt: TGTGCCAGCAGTTTCTCCCAGAGCGGTACGCAGTATTTT
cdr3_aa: CASSFSQSGTQYF

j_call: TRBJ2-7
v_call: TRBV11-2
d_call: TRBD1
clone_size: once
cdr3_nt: TGTGCCAGCACCGGGACAGACTACGAGCAGTACTTC
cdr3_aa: CASTGTDYEQYF

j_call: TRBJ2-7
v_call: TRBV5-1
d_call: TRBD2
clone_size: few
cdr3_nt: TGCGCCAGCAGCTTGGGGGGTAGCGGGAGGCCGAGGATTTACGAGCAGTACTTC
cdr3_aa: CASSLGGSGRPRIYEQYF

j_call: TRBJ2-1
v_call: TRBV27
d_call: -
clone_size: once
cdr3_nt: TGTGCCAGCAGTAGAACACCAGGCTACAATGAGCAGTTCTTC
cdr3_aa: CASSRTPGYNEQFF

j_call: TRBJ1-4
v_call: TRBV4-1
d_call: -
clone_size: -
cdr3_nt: TGCGCCAGCGAACAGGGAATGCGCGCAACTAATGAAAAACTGTTTTTT
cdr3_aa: CASEQGMRATNEKLFF

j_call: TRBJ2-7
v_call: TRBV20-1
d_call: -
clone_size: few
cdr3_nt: TGCAGTGCGCGAGGACGGCTTTTCCACGAGCAGTACTTC
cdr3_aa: CSARGRLFHEQYF

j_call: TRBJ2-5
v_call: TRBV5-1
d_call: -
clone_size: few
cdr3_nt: TGCGCCAGCACTTTACAAGAGACCCAGTACTTC
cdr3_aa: CASTLQETQYF

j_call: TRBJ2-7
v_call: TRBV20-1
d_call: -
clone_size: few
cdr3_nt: TGCAGTGCTAGAGGACCACACTCCTACGAGCAGTACTTC
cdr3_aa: CSARGPHSYEQYF

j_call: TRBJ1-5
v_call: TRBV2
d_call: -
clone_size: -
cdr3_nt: TGTGCCAGCGCAGGTGGAGATGGGCAGCCCCAGCATTTT
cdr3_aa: CASAGGDGQPQHF

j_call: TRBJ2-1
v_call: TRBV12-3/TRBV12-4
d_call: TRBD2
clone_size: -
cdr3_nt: TGTGCCAGCAGTCCGCCGCCCGGGCTAGCGGGGATCCTTTACAATGAGCAGTTCTTC
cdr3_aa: CASSPPPGLAGILYNEQFF

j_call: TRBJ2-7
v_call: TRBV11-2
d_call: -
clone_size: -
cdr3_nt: TGTGCCAGCAGCCATAACAGGGACTACTACGAGCAGTACTTC
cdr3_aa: CASSHNRDYYEQYF

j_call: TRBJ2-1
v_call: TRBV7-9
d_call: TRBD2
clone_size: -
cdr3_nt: TGTGCCAGCAACCGCGCGGGGGGCCTCTCCTACAATGAGCAGTTCTTC
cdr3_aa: CASNRAGGLSYNEQFF

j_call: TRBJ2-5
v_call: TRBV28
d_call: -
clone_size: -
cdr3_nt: TGTGCCAGCAATCAAAGGTACCAAGAGACCCAGTACTTC
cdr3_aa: CASNQRYQETQYF

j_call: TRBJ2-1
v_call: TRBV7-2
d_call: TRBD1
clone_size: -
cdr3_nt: TGTGCCAGCAGCGCCCGGGACAGGGGGCTAGGAGAGCAGTTCTTC
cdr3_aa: CASSARDRGLGEQFF

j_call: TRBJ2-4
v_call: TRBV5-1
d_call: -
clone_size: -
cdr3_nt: TGCGCCAGCAGCTACGATCCTTTGAATAGCGGAGACGCCAAAAACATTCAGTACTTC
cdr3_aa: CASSYDPLNSGDAKNIQYF

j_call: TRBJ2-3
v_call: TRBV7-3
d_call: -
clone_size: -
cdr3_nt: TGTGCCAGCAGCCCACTAGCTGCCCAGACAGATACGCAGTATTTT
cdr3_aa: CASSPLAAQTDTQYF